This T cell receptor (beta chain) was sequenced during a study of T cell clonality in common variable immunodeficiency. Comment on this clone: Its antigen is unknown. The read ends 3 residues before the CDR3 terminus; that terminus is restored from the germline J gene.

Overall study results and limits: Reportedly, TCR beta sequences from common variable immunodeficiency showed fewer deletions and N-nucleotide insertions.

Most patients and controls had Caucasian heritage. Heparinized whole blood, roughly 4.5 to 9 ml, came from each donor. Unmatched junction bases numbered 8, after V lost 5 bases and J lost 10 bases. The germline CDR1 and CDR2 sequences are SEHNR and FQNEAQ (reference sequence). The CDR3 covers 15 residues. CVID and control samples used equivalent genomic DNA input. Data came from immunoSEQ multiplex PCR; TCRdb stores just in-frame clones and leaves some out. The sample contains tens of thousands of clones, none of them singletons. The receptor was isolated from a person aged 18 to 75 in good health. Input material: peripheral blood mononuclear cells. The V gene is TRBV7-9, the J gene TRBJ1-6; 10 bases line up with TRBD1. The part of the CDR3 DNA that was read is TGTGCCAGCAGCCCCGAGGACAGGGGGGTCTCACCC. Its translation: CASSPEDRGVSP. The whole CDR3 region reads CASSPEDRGVSPLHF.